Below are 30 T cell receptor beta chains sequenced from a single sample in a study of early T cells in non-severe SARS-CoV-2 infection. From the 5' RACE reads, TCRdb called clonotypes with MiXCR, one entry per CDR3 protein. This sample has fewer than 40,000 distinct CDR3 sequences, with 6% to 7.5% found just once. The source was whole blood, collected at baseline. Source of these receptors: an adult who was a healthcare worker with PCR-confirmed SARS-CoV-2 infection or an uninfected control (not recorded which).

In this sample, this clonotype turned up many times. The chain couples TRBV7-2 to TRBJ2-1, with TRBD1 matching over 8 bases. CDR1 SGHTA and CDR2 FQGNSA come from the germline V gene. V dropped 4 bases and J dropped 7; count of bases not matched to a gene: 6. The CDR3 has 14 residues. CDR3 in DNA: TGTGCCAGCAGCTCGGACAGGGTGGGAAATGAGCAGTTCTTC. It codes for CASSSDRVGNEQFF.

This clonotype was seen repeatedly, ten times or more. V and J are TRBV4-2 and TRBJ2-1; 8 bases fit TRBD1. V gave up 0 bases and J gave up 2 bases; unmatched junction bases: 3. Germline V CDR1 and CDR2: LGHNA, YNFKEQ. This CDR3 is built from 16 residues. This chain's CDR3 is CASSQDAGGAYNEQFF. Written as DNA, the CDR3 is TGTGCCAGCAGCCAAGATGCAGGGGGCGCCTACAATGAGCAGTTCTTC.

This clonotype was seen many times. The V call is TRBV7-6, the J call TRBJ2-1, with D perhaps TRBD1 (6 bases). The CDR3 sequence is 15 residues long. V lost 3 bases to trimming and J lost 8 bases, with 17 bases between them. Germline lookup yields CDR1 SGHVS and CDR2 FNYEAQ. CDR3 amino acids: CASSFRSLQGDEQFF. The CDR3 DNA reads as TGTGCCAGCAGCTTCCGCAGCTTACAGGGAGATGAGCAGTTCTTC.

In this sample, this clonotype turned up many times. The chain employs TRBV28 and TRBJ1-1, with D tentatively TRBD1 (6 bases). Germline V CDR1 and CDR2: MDHEN, SYDVKM. The CDR3 is 16 residues long. Trimming pared 3 bases from V and 3 bases from J, leaving 17 bases between. The CDR3 loop reads CASSFWHREYDTEAFF. The CDR3 DNA reads as TGTGCCAGCAGTTTCTGGCACAGGGAGTACGACACTGAAGCTTTCTTT.

This clonotype showed up many times. The chain has TRBV29-1 and TRBJ2-2; D is ambiguous. The germline V gene encodes CDR1 SQVTM and CDR2 ANQGSEA. V shed 5 bases and J shed 6 bases, with 7 bases lying between them. The CDR3 is made up of 11 amino acids. The CDR3 protein is CSVIGAGELFF. In DNA form, the CDR3 reads TGCAGCGTTATAGGAGCCGGGGAGCTGTTTTTT.

This rearrangement joins TRBV27 to TRBJ2-3; D is perhaps TRBD1 (6 bases). Germline values: CDR1 MNHEY, CDR2 SMNVEV (reference sequence). This CDR3 region has 15 residues. The germline V and J ends were trimmed by 2 bases and 4 bases, with 13 bases remaining between them. This chain's CDR3 is CASSLPGVGPDTQYF. In DNA form, the CDR3 reads TGTGCCAGCAGTTTACCAGGGGTTGGGCCAGATACGCAGTATTTT.

This clonotype was recorded a few times. The genes are TRBV28 and TRBJ2-7, with D hard to call. The length of the CDR3 is 13 residues. Germline CDR1 reads MDHEN; CDR2 reads SYDVKM. The germline V and J ends were trimmed by 3 bases and 3 bases, with 9 bases remaining between them. The CDR3 loop reads CASSLELIYEQYV. DNA for the CDR3: TGTGCCAGCAGTTTGGAACTCATCTACGAGCAGTACGTC.

This chain uses TRBV11-2 with TRBJ1-5, with D perhaps TRBD1 (5 bases). The CDR3 contains 14 residues. The V end was cut by 0 bases, the J end by 7 bases, with 10 bases between. Germline-derived CDR1 and CDR2 are SGHAT and FQNNGV. The CDR3, as DNA: TGTGCCAGCAGCTTAGATAGCCGGGGGCAGCCCCAGCATTTT. Its translation is CASSLDSRGQPQHF.

This clonotype was detected only a few times. This chain links TRBV10-3 with TRBJ2-1, with D maybe TRBD1 (6 bases). Between the trimmed V and J ends, which lost 0 bases and 7 bases, there was a span of 28 bases. Per germline, CDR1 ENHRY and CDR2 SYGVKD. This CDR3 spans 20 amino acids. The CDR3 nucleotides are TGTGCCATCAGTGAGTCGAGTTTAGGAGGTGTGGGGGCCGGTCGGAATGAGCAGTTCTTC. Residues: CAISESSLGGVGAGRNEQFF.

This clonotype occurred a few times. This chain uses TRBV20-1 with TRBJ2-1; TRBD2 matches at 11 bases. Germline loops: CDR1 DFQATT, CDR2 SNEGSKA (reference sequence). This CDR3 is 15 amino acids long. V lost 3 bases and J lost 10; bases outside the gene matches: 11. The CDR3 loop is CSARAATLAGVEQFF. CDR3 sequence (DNA): TGCAGTGCTAGGGCCGCCACACTAGCGGGAGTAGAGCAGTTCTTC.

The V gene is TRBV29-1, the J gene TRBJ2-7; no clear D gene. Germline V gives CDR1 SQVTM, CDR2 ANQGSEA. V lost 5 bases to trimming and J lost 6 bases, with 8 bases between them. The CDR3 runs 10 residues. This CDR3 reads CSVTGSEQYF. The CDR3 region has the DNA TGCAGCGTTACCGGGTCCGAGCAGTACTTC.

The chain couples TRBV5-1 to TRBJ2-7, with TRBD1 matching 8 bases. Looked up from germline, CDR1 is SGHRS and CDR2 is YFSETQ. The CDR3 contains 16 residues. The ends lost 0 bases at V and 0 bases at J; junction bases unmatched: 5. DNA for the CDR3: TGCGCCAGCAGCTTGGAAGCAGGGGGCAGCTCCTACGAGCAGTACTTC. Its protein is CASSLEAGGSSYEQYF.

This sequence joins TRBV11-3 and TRBJ1-1; TRBD1 is a possible D gene (6 bases). Trimming took 3 bases from V and 7 from J, leaving 15 bases between them. The germline V gene has CDR1 SGHNT and CDR2 YENEEA. This CDR3 spans 14 amino acids. CDR3 DNA: TGTGCCAGCAGCTTTGGGGGCCGGGACAATGAAGCTTTCTTT. It is translated as CASSFGGRDNEAFF.

The chain carries TRBV27 and TRBJ2-1; no definite D call. Germline loops: CDR1 MNHEY, CDR2 SMNVEV (reference sequence). This CDR3 contains 12 residues. V was clipped by 8 bases and J by 6 bases, with 11 bases between them. The CDR3 DNA follows: TGTGCCAGCGGAAATATGCGCAATGAGCAGTTCTTC. Translating it yields CASGNMRNEQFF.

This clonotype appeared many times. The chain recombines TRBV6-5 with TRBJ2-3; D unclear. Trimming pared 8 bases from V and 3 bases from J, leaving 12 bases between. The CDR3 contains 13 residues. Germline loops: CDR1 MNHEY, CDR2 SVGAGI. The CDR3 protein is CASSGLGTDTQYF. Here the CDR3 DNA reads TGTGCCAGCTCAGGTCTTGGGACAGATACGCAGTATTTT.

With respect to this clonotype: A clone one base away is much larger, so this may be a read error. V and J are TRBV29-1 and TRBJ1-4; 7 nucleotides match TRBD1. The CDR3 runs 12 residues. The ends lost 8 bases at V and 5 bases at J; junction bases unmatched: 5. Germline CDR1 is SQVTM and CDR2 is ANQGSEA. CDR3 bases: TGCAGCATTCAGGGGGGCAATGAAAAACTGTTTTTT. Encoded protein: CSIQGGNEKLFF.

This clonotype was seen only a few times. V usage is TRBV13 and J usage is TRBJ2-1; possible D gene TRBD2, 6 bases. In germline, CDR1 is PRHDT, CDR2 FYEKMQ (reference sequence). V was cut by 6 bases and J by 0 bases, with 21 bases left in between. The CDR3 has 18 amino acids. This CDR3 reads CASSLRGEAGSSYNEQFF. The CDR3 DNA follows: TGTGCCAGCAGTCTAAGGGGTGAGGCCGGGAGCTCCTACAATGAGCAGTTCTTC.

This clonotype was detected ten times or more. The chain links TRBV24-1 to TRBJ2-1, with a weak D call TRBD2 (5 bases). Germline V lookup: CDR1 KGHDR, CDR2 SFDVKD. CDR3 length: 18 residues. V was clipped by 3 bases and J by 0 bases, with 17 bases between them. CDR3 amino acids: CATSDGLAGEVSYNEQFF. CDR3 nucleotides: TGTGCCACCAGTGATGGGCTAGCCGGGGAAGTCTCCTACAATGAGCAGTTCTTC.

This clonotype occurred many times. CDR3 coding DNA: TGTGCCACCCAGCGGACCGGGACAGGGAATTCACCCCTCCACTTT. Translated: CATQRTGTGNSPLHF. This chain links TRBV15 with TRBJ1-6, with 9 bases identical to TRBD1. The ends lost 8 bases at V and 7 bases at J; junction bases unmatched: 9. The CDR3 length is 15 residues. In germline, CDR1 is LNHNV, CDR2 YYDKDF (reference sequence).

There are a few counts of this clonotype. The CDR3 DNA sequence: TGCAGTGCTACTCCGAGCCCTACAGGGATTCGCACAGATACGCAGTATTTT. This encodes CSATPSPTGIRTDTQYF. The chain joins TRBV20-1 to TRBJ2-3, with a weak D call TRBD1 (6 bases). The CDR3 runs to 17 residues. CDR1 is DFQATT, CDR2 SNEGSKA, per germline (reference sequence). Between the trimmed V and J ends, which lost 4 bases and 1 base, there was a span of 21 bases.

The chain carries TRBV6-6 and TRBJ2-3, with D perhaps matching TRBD1 or TRBD2 (5 bases each). V lost 2 bases to trimming and J lost 0 bases, with 15 bases between them. The CDR3 runs to 17 residues. The germline V gene encodes CDR1 MNHNY and CDR2 SVGAGI (reference sequence). For the CDR3, the DNA is TGTGCCAGCAGTTACCCCGGGGCAACATCTAGCACAGATACGCAGTATTTT. Its translation: CASSYPGATSSTDTQYF.

This chain uses TRBV5-6 with TRBJ2-1, with D hard to call. CDR3 length: 12 residues. CDR1 and CDR2 (germline): SGHDT, YYEEEE. V was clipped by 4 bases and J by 8 bases, with 10 bases between them. The CDR3 coding sequence is TGTGCCAGCAGCCCCGGGTTTGATGAGCAGTTCTTC. Residues: CASSPGFDEQFF.

This clonotype has only a few counts. The chain has TRBV4-1 and TRBJ1-1; possible D gene TRBD1, 6 bases. Trimming shortened V by 0 bases and J by 1 base, and 12 bases separated the two germline ends. This CDR3 has 16 amino acids. Per the germline V gene, CDR1 is MGHRA and CDR2 is YSYEKL. The CDR3 DNA reads as TGCGCCAGCAGCCAAGATAGTCCAGGGGAGAACACTGAAGCTTTCTTT. This gives the protein CASSQDSPGENTEAFF.

This clonotype came up many times. The chain uses TRBV20-1 and TRBJ1-6, with 9 bases that match TRBD1. The ends lost 6 bases at V and 8 bases at J; junction bases unmatched: 11. The germline gives CDR1 DFQATT, CDR2 SNEGSKA (reference sequence). This CDR3 is built from 15 residues. The CDR3 sequence: CSANRDRGVYSPLHF. The DNA of the CDR3 is TGCAGTGCAAATAGAGACAGGGGGGTTTATTCACCCCTCCACTTT.

The table lists this clonotype with a few counts. This chain joins TRBV24-1 and TRBJ2-2; TRBD2 agrees at 8 bases. The V gene end was trimmed by 5 bases and the J gene end by 8 bases; junction bases not matched to a gene: 9. This CDR3 comprises 15 residues. Germline V gene data show CDR1 as KGHDR and CDR2 as SFDVKD. The CDR3 bases are TGTGCCACCAGTGCCCCCGGGGGGGTTACGGGGGAGCTGTTTTTT. Translating gives CATSAPGGVTGELFF.

The V and J genes are TRBV20-1 and TRBJ2-7; 10 positions agree with TRBD1. Per germline, CDR1 DFQATT and CDR2 SNEGSKA (reference sequence). V shed 5 bases and J 3 bases; nucleotides not matched to a gene: 4. This CDR3 spans 13 amino acids. The CDR3, as DNA: TGCAGTGCTCGGGACAGGGGATACTACGAGCAGTACTTC. Its protein product is CSARDRGYYEQYF.

This clonotype was seen more than once but under ten times. The DNA for the CDR3 is TGCAGTGCCGCGGGGAACACTGAAGCTTTCTTT. Translated: CSAAGNTEAFF. The chain employs TRBV20-1 and TRBJ1-1, with D unresolved. V was shortened by 6 bases and J by 1 base, with 6 bases between the two germline ends. Germline V CDR1 and CDR2: DFQATT, SNEGSKA (reference sequence). The CDR3 sequence is 11 residues long.

This clonotype was counted at least ten times. V gene TRBV7-2 combines with J gene TRBJ2-1; D is unresolved. In germline, CDR1 is SGHTA, CDR2 FQGNSA. V was cut by 5 bases and J by 5 bases, with 16 bases left in between. CDR3 length: 15 amino acids. The CDR3 DNA follows: TGTGCCAGCAGCACTCTGTCGGCGCAGCACAATGAGCAGTTCTTC. Amino acids: CASSTLSAQHNEQFF.

This clonotype showed up many times. The rearrangement uses TRBV6-2 or TRBV6-3 and TRBJ1-1, with D perhaps TRBD1 (6 bases). CDR1 is MNHEY, CDR2 SVGEGT, per germline. The CDR3 sequence is 14 residues long. Trimming left V 5 bases short and J 4 bases short, with 14 bases between. The CDR3 nucleotides read TGTGCCAGCAGTGCCATGACAGGTCCCACTGAAGCTTTCTTT. Residues: CASSAMTGPTEAFF.

This clonotype was seen many times. The chain links TRBV12-3 or TRBV12-4 to TRBJ2-1, with no clear D. The CDR3 is made up of 15 amino acids. Trimming cost V 6 bases and J 4 bases, with 16 bases left between them. The CDR3 region has the DNA TGTGCCAGCAGCCTTAAACATCCCCTATACAATGAGCAGTTCTTC. Protein sequence: CASSLKHPLYNEQFF.